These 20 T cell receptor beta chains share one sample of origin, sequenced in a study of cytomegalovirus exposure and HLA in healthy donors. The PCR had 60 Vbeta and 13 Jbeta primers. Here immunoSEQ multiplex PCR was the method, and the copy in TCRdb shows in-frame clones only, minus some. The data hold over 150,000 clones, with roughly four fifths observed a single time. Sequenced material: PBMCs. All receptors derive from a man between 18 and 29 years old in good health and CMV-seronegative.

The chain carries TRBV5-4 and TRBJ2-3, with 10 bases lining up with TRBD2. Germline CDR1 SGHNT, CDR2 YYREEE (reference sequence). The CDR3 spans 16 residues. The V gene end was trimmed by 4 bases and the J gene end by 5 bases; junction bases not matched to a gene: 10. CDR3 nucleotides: TGTGCCAGCAGCCGGGGAGCTAGCGGGAGCCTAGATACGCAGTATTTT. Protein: CASSRGASGSLDTQYF.

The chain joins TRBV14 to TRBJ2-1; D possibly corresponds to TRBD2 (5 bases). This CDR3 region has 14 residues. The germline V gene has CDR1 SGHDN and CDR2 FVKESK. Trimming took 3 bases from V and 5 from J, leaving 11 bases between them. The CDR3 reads CASSQRARDNEQFF. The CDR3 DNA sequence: TGTGCCAGCAGCCAGCGGGCCCGAGACAATGAGCAGTTCTTC. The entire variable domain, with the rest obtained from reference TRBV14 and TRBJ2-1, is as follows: EAGVTQFPSHSVIEKGQTVTLRCDPISGHDNLYWYRRVMGKEIKFLLHFVKESKQDESGMPNNRFLAERTGGTYSTLKVQPAELEDSGVYFCASSQRARDNEQFFGPGTRLTVL.

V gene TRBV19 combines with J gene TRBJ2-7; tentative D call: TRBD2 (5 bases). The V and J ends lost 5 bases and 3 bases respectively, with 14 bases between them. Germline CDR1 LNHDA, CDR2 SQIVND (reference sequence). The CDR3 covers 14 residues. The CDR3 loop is CASSLTGIDYEQYF. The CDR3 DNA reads TGTGCCAGTAGTCTCACCGGGATAGACTACGAGCAGTACTTC.

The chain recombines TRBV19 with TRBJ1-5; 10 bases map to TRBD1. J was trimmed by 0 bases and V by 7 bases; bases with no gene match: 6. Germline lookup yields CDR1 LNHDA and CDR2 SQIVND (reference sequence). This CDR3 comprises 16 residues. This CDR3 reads CASNDRGQYSNQPQHF. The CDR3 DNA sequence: TGTGCCAGTAATGACAGGGGGCAATATAGCAATCAGCCCCAGCATTTT.

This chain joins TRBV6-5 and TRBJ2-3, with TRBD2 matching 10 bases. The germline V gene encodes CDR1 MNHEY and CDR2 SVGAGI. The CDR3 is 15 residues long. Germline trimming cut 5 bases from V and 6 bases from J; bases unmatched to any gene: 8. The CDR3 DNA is TGTGCCAGCAGTAACCTCGGGACTAGCGCGGATACGCAGTATTTT. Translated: CASSNLGTSADTQYF.

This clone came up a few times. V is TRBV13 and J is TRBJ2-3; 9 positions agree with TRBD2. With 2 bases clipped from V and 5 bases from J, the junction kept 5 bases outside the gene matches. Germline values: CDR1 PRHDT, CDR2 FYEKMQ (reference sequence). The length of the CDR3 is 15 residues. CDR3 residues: CASSLRGLAGDTQYF. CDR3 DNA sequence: TGTGCCAGCAGCTTACGGGGACTAGCAGGAGATACGCAGTATTTT. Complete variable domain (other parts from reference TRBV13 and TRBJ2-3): AAGVIQSPRHLIKEKRETATLKCYPIPRHDTVYWYQQGPGQDPQFLISFYEKMQSDKGSIPDRFSAQQFSDYHSELNMSSLELGDSALYFCASSLRGLAGDTQYFGPGTRLTVL.

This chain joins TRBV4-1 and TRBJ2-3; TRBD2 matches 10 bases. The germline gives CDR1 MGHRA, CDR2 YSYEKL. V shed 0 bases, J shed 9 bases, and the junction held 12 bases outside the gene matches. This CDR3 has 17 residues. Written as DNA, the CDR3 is TGCGCCAGCAGCCAAGATCTTCCGGGACTAGCGAGTAGCACGCAGTATTTT. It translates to CASSQDLPGLASSTQYF.

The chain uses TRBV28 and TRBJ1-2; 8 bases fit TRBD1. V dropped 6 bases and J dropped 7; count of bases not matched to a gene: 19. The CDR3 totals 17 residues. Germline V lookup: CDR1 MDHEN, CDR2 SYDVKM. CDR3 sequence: CASSLTGTGIVSGGYTF. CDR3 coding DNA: TGTGCCAGCAGCCTCACCGGGACAGGTATAGTGAGTGGTGGCTACACCTTC.

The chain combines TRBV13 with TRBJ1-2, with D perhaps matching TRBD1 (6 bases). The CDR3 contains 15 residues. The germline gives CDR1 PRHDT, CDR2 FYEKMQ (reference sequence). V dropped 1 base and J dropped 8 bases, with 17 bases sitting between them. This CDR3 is CASSLERTVAEGYTF. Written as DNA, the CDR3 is TGTGCCAGCAGCTTAGAGCGGACAGTGGCGGAGGGCTACACCTTC.

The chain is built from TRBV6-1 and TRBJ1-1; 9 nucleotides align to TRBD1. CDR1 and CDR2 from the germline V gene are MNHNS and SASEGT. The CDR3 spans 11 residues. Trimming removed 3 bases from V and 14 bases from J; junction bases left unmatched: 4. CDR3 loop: CASSEIQGAFF. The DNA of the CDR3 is TGTGCCAGCAGTGAGATACAGGGGGCATTCTTT.

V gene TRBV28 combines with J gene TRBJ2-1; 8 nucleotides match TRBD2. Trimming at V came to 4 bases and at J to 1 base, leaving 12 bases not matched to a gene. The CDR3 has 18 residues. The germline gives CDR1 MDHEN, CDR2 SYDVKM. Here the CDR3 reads CASSWGAGAFRSYNEQFF. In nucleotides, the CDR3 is TGTGCCAGCAGTTGGGGAGCGGGAGCCTTTAGGTCCTACAATGAGCAGTTCTTC.

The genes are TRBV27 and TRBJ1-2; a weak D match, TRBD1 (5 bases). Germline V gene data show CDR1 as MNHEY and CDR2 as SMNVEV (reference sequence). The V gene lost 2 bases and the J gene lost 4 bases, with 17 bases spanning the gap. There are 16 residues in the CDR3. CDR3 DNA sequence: TGTGCCAGCAGTTTACGTCCCCCAGGGCCGGGCTATGGCTACACCTTC. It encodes CASSLRPPGPGYGYTF.

CDR3 bases: TGTGCCAGCAGCCAGGACAGGCCTCATGAAGCTTTCTTT. Translated: CASSQDRPHEAFF. The gene calls are TRBV7-2 and TRBJ1-1, with 7 positions matching TRBD1. Looked up from germline, CDR1 is SGHTA and CDR2 is FQGNSA. The J segment lost 7 bases and the V segment lost 5 bases, leaving 7 bases of the junction unmatched. The CDR3 sequence is 13 residues long.

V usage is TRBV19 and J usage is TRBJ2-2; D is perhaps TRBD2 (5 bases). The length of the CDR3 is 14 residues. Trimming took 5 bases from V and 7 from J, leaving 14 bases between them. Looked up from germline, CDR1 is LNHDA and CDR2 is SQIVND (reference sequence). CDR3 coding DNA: TGTGCCAGTAGTGTTCAGGACTCTCTCGGGGAGCTGTTTTTT. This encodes CASSVQDSLGELFF.

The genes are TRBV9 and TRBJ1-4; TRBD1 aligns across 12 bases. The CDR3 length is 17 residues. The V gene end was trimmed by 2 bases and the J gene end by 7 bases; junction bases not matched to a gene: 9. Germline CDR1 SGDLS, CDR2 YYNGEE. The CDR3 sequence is CASSVTGQGAKGEKLFF. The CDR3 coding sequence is TGTGCCAGCAGCGTTACGGGACAGGGGGCTAAGGGTGAAAAACTGTTTTTT.

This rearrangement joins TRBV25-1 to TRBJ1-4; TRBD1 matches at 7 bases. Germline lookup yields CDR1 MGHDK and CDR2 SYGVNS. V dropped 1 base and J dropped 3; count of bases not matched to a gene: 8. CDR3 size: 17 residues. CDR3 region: CASSEFGRGQANEKLFF. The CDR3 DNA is TGTGCCAGCAGTGAATTTGGTAGGGGGCAGGCTAATGAAAAACTGTTTTTT.

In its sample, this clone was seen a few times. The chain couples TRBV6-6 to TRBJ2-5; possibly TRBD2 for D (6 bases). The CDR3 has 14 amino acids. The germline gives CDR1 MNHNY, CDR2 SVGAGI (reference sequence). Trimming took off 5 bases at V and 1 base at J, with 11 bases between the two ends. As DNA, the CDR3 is TGTGCCAGCAGTCGGCGGGACTTCCAAGAGACCCAGTACTTC. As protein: CASSRRDFQETQYF.

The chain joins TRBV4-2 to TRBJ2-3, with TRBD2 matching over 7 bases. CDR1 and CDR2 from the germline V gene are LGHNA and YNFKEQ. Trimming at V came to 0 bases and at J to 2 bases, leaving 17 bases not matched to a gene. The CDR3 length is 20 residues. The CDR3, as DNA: TGTGCCAGCAGCCAAGAGACGGGGAGCGGGAAGCTGAAGGTCACAGATACGCAGTATTTT. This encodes CASSQETGSGKLKVTDTQYF.

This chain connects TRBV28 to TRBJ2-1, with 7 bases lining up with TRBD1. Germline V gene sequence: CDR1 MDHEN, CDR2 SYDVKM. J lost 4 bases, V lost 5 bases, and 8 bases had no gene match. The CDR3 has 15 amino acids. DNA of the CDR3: TGTGCCAGCAGTCACAGGGGCCCTACGTACAATGAGCAGTTCTTC. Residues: CASSHRGPTYNEQFF.

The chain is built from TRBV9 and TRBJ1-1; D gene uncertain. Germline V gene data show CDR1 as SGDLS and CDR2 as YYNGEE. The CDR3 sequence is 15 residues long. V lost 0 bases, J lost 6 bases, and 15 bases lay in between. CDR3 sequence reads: CASSVGGPKRSEAFF. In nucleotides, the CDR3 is TGTGCCAGCAGCGTAGGAGGCCCTAAGAGGTCTGAAGCTTTCTTT.